These 9 T cell receptor beta chains originate from one sample sequenced in a study of human T cells and chemical hapten exposure. MiXCR, applied by TCRdb to the RACE reads, yields one record per CDR3 protein. The table shows roughly 100,000 distinct CDR3 sequences, with less than 45% occurring only once. Noted time point: patch test 3, about 24 weeks after DPC sensitization. Treatment here: therapeutic diphenylcyclopropenone sensitization with weekly scalp DPC. Sequenced here: whole blood, sampled in connection with sensitization to the hapten diphenylcyclopropenone (DPC). Receptors originate from a man aged 35 to 55 with alopecia areata. Some clones in this sample may be carry-over from other donors' samples.

The V gene is TRBV6-6, the J gene TRBJ2-7; TRBD2 matches 14 bases. The V gene's germline CDR1 is MNHNY and CDR2 SVGAGI (reference sequence). The V segment lost 6 bases and the J segment 7 bases; nucleotides outside the gene matches: 8. CDR3 length: 15 amino acids. The CDR3 loop reads CASRDWGLAGDEQYV. DNA of the CDR3: TGTGCCAGCAGAGACTGGGGACTAGCGGGAGATGAGCAGTACGTC.

This clonotype has only a few counts. This chain links TRBV24-1 with TRBJ2-7; D gene unclear. The germline gives CDR1 KGHDR, CDR2 SFDVKD. The CDR3 loop spans 12 amino acids. V dropped 4 bases and J dropped 3 bases, with 6 bases sitting between them. CDR3 amino acids: CATSDLNYEQYF. As DNA, the CDR3 is TGTGCCACCAGTGACCTGAACTACGAGCAGTACTTC.

The chain links TRBV5-6 to TRBJ2-3; D is uncertain. CDR1 is SGHDT and CDR2 is YYEEEE in the germline V gene. The length of the CDR3 is 15 residues. V dropped 0 bases and J dropped 0 bases, with 8 bases sitting between them. The CDR3 protein is CASSLARLSTDTQYF. DNA for the CDR3: TGTGCCAGCAGCTTGGCCCGTCTGAGCACAGATACGCAGTATTTT.

The CDR3 loop reads CASGLLAGGGDEQFF. CDR3 coding DNA: TGTGCTAGTGGTTTGCTAGCGGGAGGGGGTGATGAGCAGTTCTTC. V is TRBV12-5 and J is TRBJ2-1; 12 bases align to TRBD2. The germline V gene has CDR1 LGHNT and CDR2 FRNRAP. After removal of 2 bases from V and 8 bases from J, the junction contained 4 bases not matched to a gene. CDR3 length: 15 residues.

The chain's CDR3 is CAWSRRLALSYNEQFF. CDR3 nucleotides: TGTGCCTGGAGTAGAAGACTAGCCCTCTCTTACAATGAGCAGTTCTTC. The chain couples TRBV30 to TRBJ2-1, with 7 positions matching TRBD2. Germline loops: CDR1 GTSNPN, CDR2 SVGIG (reference sequence). With 2 bases clipped from V and 4 bases from J, the junction kept 11 bases outside the gene matches. The CDR3 loop spans 16 amino acids.

This clonotype was recorded a few times. This sequence joins TRBV6-5 and TRBJ2-2, with unresolved D. Trimming pared 6 bases from V and 1 base from J, leaving 12 bases between. CDR3 size: 15 residues. Germline V lookup: CDR1 MNHEY, CDR2 SVGAGI. The CDR3 region is CASSPGALNTGELFF. Here the CDR3 DNA reads TGTGCCAGCAGCCCTGGAGCCCTGAACACCGGGGAGCTGTTTTTT.

The chain uses TRBV20-1 and TRBJ1-5; 8 bases align to TRBD1. Trimming removed 5 bases from V and 4 bases from J; junction bases left unmatched: 4. CDR1 is DFQATT and CDR2 is SNEGSKA in the germline V gene (reference sequence). This CDR3 spans 13 amino acids. CDR3 region: CSAGRGLNQPQHF. CDR3 coding DNA: TGCAGTGCTGGCAGGGGGCTAAATCAGCCCCAGCATTTT.

The rearrangement joins TRBV18 to TRBJ2-1, with D possibly matching TRBD1 (5 bases). With 4 bases removed from V and 7 bases from J, the gap between germline ends came to 14 bases. CDR3 length: 14 residues. Germline CDR1 is KGHSH and CDR2 is LQKENI. CDR3 coding DNA: TGTGCCAGCTCACAGGCGCTGACAGAGAATGAGCAGTTCTTC. It translates to CASSQALTENEQFF.

The chain is built from TRBV5-4 and TRBJ1-2; unclear D gene. V was clipped by 0 bases and J by 2 bases, with 8 bases between them. Germline V gene data show CDR1 as SGHNT and CDR2 as YYREEE (reference sequence). The CDR3 spans 14 residues. CDR3 in DNA: TGTGCCAGCAGCTTGGCCGGAGGGAACTATGGCTACACCTTC. The encoded protein is CASSLAGGNYGYTF.